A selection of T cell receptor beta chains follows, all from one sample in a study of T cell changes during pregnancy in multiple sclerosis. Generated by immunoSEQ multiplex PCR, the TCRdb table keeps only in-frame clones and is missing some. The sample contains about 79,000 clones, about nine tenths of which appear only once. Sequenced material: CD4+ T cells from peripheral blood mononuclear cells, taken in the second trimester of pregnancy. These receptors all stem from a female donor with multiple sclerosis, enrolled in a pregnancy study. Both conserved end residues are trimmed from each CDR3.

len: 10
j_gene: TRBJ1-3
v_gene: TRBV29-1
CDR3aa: SVLQAGNTIY

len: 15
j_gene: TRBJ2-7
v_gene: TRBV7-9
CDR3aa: ASSLAAGAALSYEQY

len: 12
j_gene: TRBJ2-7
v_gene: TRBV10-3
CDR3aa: AISGLAGNYEQY

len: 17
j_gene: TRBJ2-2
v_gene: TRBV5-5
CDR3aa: ASSKYKGTGGGYTGELF

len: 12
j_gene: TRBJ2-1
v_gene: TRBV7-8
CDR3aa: ASRHMAGGDEQF

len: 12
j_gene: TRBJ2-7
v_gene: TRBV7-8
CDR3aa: ASSQGHAQYEQY

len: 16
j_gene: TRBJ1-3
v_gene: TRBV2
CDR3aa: ASSERFLGGSSGNTIY

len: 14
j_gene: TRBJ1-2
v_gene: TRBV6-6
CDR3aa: ASSYEGTAGGYGYT

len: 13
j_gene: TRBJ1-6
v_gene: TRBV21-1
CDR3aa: ASSRRNREGSPLH

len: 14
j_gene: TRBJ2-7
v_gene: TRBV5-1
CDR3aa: ASSRANGAGGPVQY

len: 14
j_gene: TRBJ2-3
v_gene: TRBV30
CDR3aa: AWSAGSGRRADTQY

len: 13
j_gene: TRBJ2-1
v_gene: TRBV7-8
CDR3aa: ASSLVTSGGNEQF

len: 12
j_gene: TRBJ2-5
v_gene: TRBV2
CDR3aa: ASSEVLEGETQY

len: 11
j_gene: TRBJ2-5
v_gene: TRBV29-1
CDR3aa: SVDRSSGETQY

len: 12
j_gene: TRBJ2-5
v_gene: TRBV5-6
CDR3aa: ASRSIGQGETQY

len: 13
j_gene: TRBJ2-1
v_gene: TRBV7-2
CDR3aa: ASSFVGKTHNEQF

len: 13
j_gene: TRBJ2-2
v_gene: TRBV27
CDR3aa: ASSSLDRFTGELF

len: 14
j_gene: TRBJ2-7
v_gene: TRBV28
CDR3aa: ASSSPPRGYSYEQY

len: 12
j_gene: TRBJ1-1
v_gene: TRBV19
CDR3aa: ASSMDRGWTEAF

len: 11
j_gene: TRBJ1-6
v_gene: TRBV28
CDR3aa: ASSPSYNSPLH

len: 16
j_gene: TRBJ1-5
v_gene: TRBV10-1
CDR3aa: ASSDRQGWRVYCQPQH

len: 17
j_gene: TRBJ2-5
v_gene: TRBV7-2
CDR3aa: ASSPRTGGAVASKETQY

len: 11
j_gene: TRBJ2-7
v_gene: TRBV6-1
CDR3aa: ASMGQGDSEQY

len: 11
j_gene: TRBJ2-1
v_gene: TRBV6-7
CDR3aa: ASSYRAYNEQF